These 14 T cell receptor beta chains were sequenced from one sample in a study of CD8+CD57+ T cells in acquired aplastic anemia. It was genomic DNA that served as the template for profiling TCR beta VDJ and CDR3. TCRdb analysed the reads with MiXCR anew, one entry per CDR3 protein. The sample includes about 170,000 distinct CDR3 sequences, about 60% seen only once; the top ten take roughly 44%. Sequencing used sorted CD4+, CD8+, or CD8+CD57+ T cells (not recorded which) from PBMCs. Every receptor here comes from a human donor in good health.

This clonotype was observed a few times. The chain recombines TRBV7-9 with TRBJ1-2; 8 nucleotides line up with TRBD1. V shed 4 bases, J shed 4 bases, and the junction held 2 bases outside the gene matches. There are 13 residues in the CDR3. The V gene's germline CDR1 is SEHNR and CDR2 FQNEAQ (reference sequence). CDR3 sequence reads: CASSYDRGYGYTF. In nucleotides, the CDR3 is TGTGCCAGCAGCTATGACAGGGGCTATGGCTACACCTTC.

Comment on this clonotype: A much larger clone differs by one base, so this may be a read error. The genes are TRBV5-1 and TRBJ1-1; weak D call: TRBD1 (5 bases). Germline V gene data show CDR1 as SGHRS and CDR2 as YFSETQ. This CDR3 has 15 residues. The CDR3 here is CASSLSRDLNTGAFF. In nucleotides, the CDR3 is TGCGCCAGCAGCTTGTCCCGGGACCTGAACACTGGAGCTTTCTTT.

The rearrangement links TRBV25-1 to TRBJ2-7; 10 nucleotides match TRBD1. With 6 bases clipped from V and 7 bases from J, the junction kept 9 bases outside the gene matches. Germline CDR1 reads MGHDK; CDR2 reads SYGVNS. The CDR3 runs to 14 residues. The CDR3 spells CASSLRQGAGEQYF. The CDR3 bases are TGTGCCAGCAGCCTTCGACAGGGGGCCGGAGAGCAGTACTTC.

This clonotype was observed a single time. This rearrangement joins TRBV15 to TRBJ1-5, with D possibly matching TRBD1 (5 bases). The CDR3 is 15 residues long. CDR1 and CDR2 (germline): LNHNV, YYDKDF (reference sequence). The germline V and J ends were trimmed by 3 bases and 1 base, with 10 bases remaining between them. The CDR3 is CATSSLGVSNQPQHF. The CDR3 region has the DNA TGTGCCACCAGCAGTCTAGGGGTAAGCAATCAGCCCCAGCATTTT.

The V call is TRBV5-6, the J call TRBJ2-7; 10 bases are shared with TRBD2. The J call may be faulty, since TRBJ2-1 better matches the DNA end. This CDR3 contains 17 residues. CDR1 is SGHDT and CDR2 is YYEEEE in the germline V gene. CDR3 residues: CASSLDFSGRPGVEQFF. The CDR3 coding sequence is TGTGCCAGCAGCTTGGATTTTAGCGGGAGGCCGGGGGTTGAGCAGTTCTTC.

This chain's CDR3 is CASSPLGSEQYF. The CDR3 coding sequence is TGTGCCAGCAGCCCCTTGGGGAGCGAGCAGTACTTC. V usage is TRBV9 and J usage is TRBJ2-7; TRBD2 is a possible D gene (5 bases). This CDR3 has 12 residues. V was pared by 4 bases and J by 6 bases, with 11 bases between. Germline assignment: CDR1 SGDLS and CDR2 YYNGEE.

This clonotype was seen more than once but under ten times. The chain is built from TRBV7-3 and TRBJ2-3, with TRBD1 as a possible D gene (6 bases). Germline V CDR1 and CDR2: SGHTA, FQGTGA. Trimming removed 6 bases at V and 3 bases at J, with 10 bases between. This CDR3 comprises 13 residues. The CDR3 here is CASSSQGTDTQYF. CDR3 coding DNA: TGTGCCAGCAGTTCACAGGGAACAGATACGCAGTATTTT. The full variable domain, with the rest looked up from reference TRBV7-3 and TRBJ2-3, is GAGVSQTPSNKVTEKGKYVELRCDPISGHTALYWYRQSLGQGPEFLIYFQGTGAADDSGLPNDRFFAVRPEGSVSTLKIQRTERGDSAVYLCASSSQGTDTQYFGPGTRLTVL.

The gene calls are TRBV19 and TRBJ1-1; D gene unclear. The CDR3 has 11 residues. The ends were cut back, 3 bases at V and 10 bases at J, with 9 bases in the middle. Germline-derived CDR1 and CDR2 are LNHDA and SQIVND (reference sequence). CDR3 sequence: CASSMGGLAFF. CDR3 coding DNA: TGTGCCAGTAGTATGGGCGGACTAGCTTTCTTT.

The chain is built from TRBV7-9 and TRBJ2-2; 8 bases fit TRBD1. V dropped 5 bases and J dropped 1; count of bases not matched to a gene: 6. The germline V gene has CDR1 SEHNR and CDR2 FQNEAQ (reference sequence). The CDR3 sequence is 16 residues long. The CDR3 spells CASSPFDRGNTGELFF. In DNA, the CDR3 is TGTGCCAGCAGCCCGTTCGACAGGGGGAACACCGGGGAGCTGTTTTTT.

The chain carries TRBV7-9 and TRBJ2-7; a possible D gene is TRBD1 (6 bases). Trimming pared 3 bases from V and 6 bases from J, leaving 15 bases between. The germline V gene has CDR1 SEHNR and CDR2 FQNEAQ (reference sequence). The CDR3 has 14 residues. The CDR3 is CASSFPGHLSEQYF. The CDR3 DNA reads as TGTGCCAGCAGCTTTCCGGGACACCTATCCGAGCAGTACTTC.

J is TRBJ1-1 and V is TRBV20-1; no definite D call. With 0 bases removed from V and 1 base from J, the gap between germline ends came to 9 bases. CDR3 length equals 14 residues. Per germline, CDR1 DFQATT and CDR2 SNEGSKA (reference sequence). In DNA form, the CDR3 reads TGCAGTGCTAGAGATCCCTTGGGGAACACTGAAGCTTTCTTT. Amino acid sequence: CSARDPLGNTEAFF.

This clonotype appeared many times. V gene TRBV7-9 combines with J gene TRBJ2-1; 9 bases line up with TRBD1. CDR3 length equals 16 residues. CDR1 SEHNR and CDR2 FQNEAQ come from the germline V gene (reference sequence). J was trimmed by 6 bases and V by 5 bases; bases with no gene match: 11. CDR3 sequence (DNA): TGTGCCAGCAGCCCCCTCGTCGTGACAGGGGGCAATGAGCAGTTCTTC. It yields the protein CASSPLVVTGGNEQFF. Based on the CDR3 plus reference TRBV7-9 and TRBJ2-1, the full variable domain is DTGVSQNPRHKITKRGQNVTFRCDPISEHNRLYWYRQTLGQGPEFLTYFQNEAQLEKSRLLSDRFSAERPKGSFSTLEIQRTEQGDSAMYLCASSPLVVTGGNEQFFGPGTRLTVL.

V usage is TRBV16 and J usage is TRBJ2-3; 11 bases agree with TRBD2. Germline CDR1 KGHSY, CDR2 FQNENV. Trimming at V came to 0 bases and at J to 4 bases, leaving 6 bases not matched to a gene. The CDR3 length is 17 residues. CDR3 residues: CASSQSTLAGGSDTQYF. The CDR3 bases are TGTGCCAGCAGCCAATCGACGCTAGCGGGGGGATCAGATACGCAGTATTTT.

The chain combines TRBV2 with TRBJ1-2, with 7 bases aligning to TRBD1. There are 14 residues in the CDR3. V was clipped by 5 bases and J by 5 bases; unmatched bases: 8. CDR1 and CDR2 from the germline V gene are SNHLY and FYNNEI. CDR3 region: CASSRTGSRYGYTF. The DNA of the CDR3 is TGTGCCAGCAGTAGGACAGGATCAAGGTATGGCTACACCTTC.